This T cell receptor (beta chain) was sequenced during a study of blood T cells in healthy people across ages. CDR1 is KGHSH and CDR2 is LQKENI in the germline V gene. This CDR3 contains 15 residues. Trimming removed 0 bases from V and 2 bases from J, with 9 bases in between. Through a sample-barcoded 5' primer and a J-beta primer mix, a second PCR was run for about 6 to 11 cycles. MiXCR, applied by TCRdb to the 5' RACE reads, yields one record per CDR3 protein. Among under 2 million distinct CDR3 sequences listed, around 35% were seen once. This TCR was sampled from a woman in her 30s in good health. This sequence joins TRBV18 and TRBJ2-3; D gene unclear. Sequencing input: blood. CDR3 in DNA: TGTGCCAGCTCACCACCGCGAAGGAACACAGATACGCAGTATTTT. Translated, it gives CASSPPRRNTDTQYF.